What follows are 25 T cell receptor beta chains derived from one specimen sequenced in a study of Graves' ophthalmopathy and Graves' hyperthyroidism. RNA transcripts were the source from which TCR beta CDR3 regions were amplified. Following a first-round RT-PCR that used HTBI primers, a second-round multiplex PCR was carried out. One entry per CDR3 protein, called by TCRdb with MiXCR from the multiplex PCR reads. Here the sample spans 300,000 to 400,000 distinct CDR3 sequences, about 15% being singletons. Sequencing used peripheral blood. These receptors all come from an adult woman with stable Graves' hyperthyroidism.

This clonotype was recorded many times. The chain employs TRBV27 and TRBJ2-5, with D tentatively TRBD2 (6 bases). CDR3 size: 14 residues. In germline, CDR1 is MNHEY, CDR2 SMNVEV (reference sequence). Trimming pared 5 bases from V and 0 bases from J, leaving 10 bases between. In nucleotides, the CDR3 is TGTGCCAGCAGTGATCTAGCGAACCAAGAGACCCAGTACTTC. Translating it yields CASSDLANQETQYF.

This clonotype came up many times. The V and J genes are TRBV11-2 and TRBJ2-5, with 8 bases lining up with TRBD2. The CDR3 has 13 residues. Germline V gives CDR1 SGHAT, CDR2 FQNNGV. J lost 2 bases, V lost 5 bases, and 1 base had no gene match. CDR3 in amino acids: CASSRGGQETQYF. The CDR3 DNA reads TGTGCCAGCAGCCGGGGGGGGCAAGAGACCCAGTACTTC.

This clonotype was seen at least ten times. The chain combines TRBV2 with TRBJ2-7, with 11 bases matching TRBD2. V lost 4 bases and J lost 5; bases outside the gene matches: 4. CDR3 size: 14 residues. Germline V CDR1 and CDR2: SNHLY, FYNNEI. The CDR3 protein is CASSVDSGRDEQYF. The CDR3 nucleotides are TGTGCCAGCAGTGTTGATAGCGGGAGGGACGAGCAGTACTTC.

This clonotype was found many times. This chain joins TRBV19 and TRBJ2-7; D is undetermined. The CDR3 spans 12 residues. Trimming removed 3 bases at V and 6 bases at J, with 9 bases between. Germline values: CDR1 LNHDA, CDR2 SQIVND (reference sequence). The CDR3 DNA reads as TGTGCCAGTAGTATCTCTGGTGGCGAGCAGTACTTC. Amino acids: CASSISGGEQYF.

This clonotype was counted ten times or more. DNA for the CDR3: TGTGCCAGCAGCCAAGGCCGACAGGGGAGGGGTGGCTACACCTTC. Translation: CASSQGRQGRGGYTF. V and J are TRBV12-3 or TRBV12-4 and TRBJ1-2, with 8 bases fitting TRBD1. CDR3 length: 15 residues. The J segment lost 7 bases and the V segment lost 6 bases, leaving 13 bases of the junction unmatched.

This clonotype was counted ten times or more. CDR3 in amino acids: CASSLEGAPHNSPLHF. The CDR3 DNA reads as TGTGCCAGCAGCCTGGAGGGAGCCCCACATAATTCACCCCTCCACTTT. This chain joins TRBV4-2 and TRBJ1-6; D not resolved. The CDR3 sequence is 16 residues long. Germline CDR1 reads LGHNA; CDR2 reads YNFKEQ. With 4 bases removed from V and 5 bases from J, the gap between germline ends came to 15 bases.

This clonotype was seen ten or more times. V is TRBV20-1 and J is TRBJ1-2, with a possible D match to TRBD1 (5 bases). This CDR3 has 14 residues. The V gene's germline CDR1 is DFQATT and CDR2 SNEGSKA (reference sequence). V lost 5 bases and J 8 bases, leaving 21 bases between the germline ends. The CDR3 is CSAAPQGVVYGYTF. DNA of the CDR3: TGCAGTGCTGCCCCCCAGGGTGTCGTATACGGCTACACCTTC.

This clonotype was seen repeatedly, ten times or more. CDR3 DNA sequence: TGTGCCAGCAGTGACCTTGGCTACGAGCAGTACTTC. Translated, it gives CASSDLGYEQYF. This sequence joins TRBV2 and TRBJ2-7; D ambiguous. The length of the CDR3 is 12 residues. The germline gives CDR1 SNHLY, CDR2 FYNNEI. Trimming removed 3 bases from V and 3 bases from J, with 6 bases in between.

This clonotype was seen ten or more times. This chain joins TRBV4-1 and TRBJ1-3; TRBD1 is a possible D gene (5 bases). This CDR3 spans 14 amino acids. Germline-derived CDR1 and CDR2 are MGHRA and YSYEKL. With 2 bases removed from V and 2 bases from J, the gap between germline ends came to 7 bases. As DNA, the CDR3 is TGCGCCAGCAGCCAACCGACAGCTGGAAACACCATATATTTT. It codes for CASSQPTAGNTIYF.

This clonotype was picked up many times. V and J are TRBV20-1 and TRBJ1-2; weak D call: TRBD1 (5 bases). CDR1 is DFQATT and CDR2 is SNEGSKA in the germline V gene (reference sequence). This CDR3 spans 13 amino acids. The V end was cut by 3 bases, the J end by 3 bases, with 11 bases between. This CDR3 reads CSASVGDDYGYTF. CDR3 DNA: TGCAGTGCTAGCGTGGGGGATGACTATGGCTACACCTTC.

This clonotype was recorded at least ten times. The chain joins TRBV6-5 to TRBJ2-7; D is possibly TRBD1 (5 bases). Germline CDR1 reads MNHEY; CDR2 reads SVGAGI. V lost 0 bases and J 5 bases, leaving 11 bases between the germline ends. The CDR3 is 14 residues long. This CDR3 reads CASSYSGQNNEQYF. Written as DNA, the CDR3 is TGTGCCAGCAGTTACTCGGGGCAGAATAACGAGCAGTACTTC.

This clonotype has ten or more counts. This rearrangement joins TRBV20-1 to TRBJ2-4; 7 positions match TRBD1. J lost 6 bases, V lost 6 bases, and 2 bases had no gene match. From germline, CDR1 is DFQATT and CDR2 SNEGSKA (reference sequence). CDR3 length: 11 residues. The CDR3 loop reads CSARQGNIQYF. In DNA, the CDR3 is TGCAGTGCCAGACAGGGAAACATTCAGTACTTC.

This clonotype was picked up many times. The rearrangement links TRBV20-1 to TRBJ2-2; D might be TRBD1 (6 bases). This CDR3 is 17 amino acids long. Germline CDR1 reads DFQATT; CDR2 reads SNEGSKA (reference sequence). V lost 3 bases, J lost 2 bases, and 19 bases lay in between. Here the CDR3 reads CSARWQGPGQNTGELFF. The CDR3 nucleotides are TGCAGTGCTAGGTGGCAGGGGCCCGGACAAAACACCGGGGAGCTGTTTTTT.

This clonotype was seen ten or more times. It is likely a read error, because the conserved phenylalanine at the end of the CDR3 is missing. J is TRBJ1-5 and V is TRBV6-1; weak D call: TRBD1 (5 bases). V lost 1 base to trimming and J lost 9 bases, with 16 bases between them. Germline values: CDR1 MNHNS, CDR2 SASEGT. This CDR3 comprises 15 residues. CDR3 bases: TGTGCCAGCAGTGAAGGTGGCACGGGGGGTAGGCCCCAGCATCTT. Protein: CASSEGGTGGRPQHL.

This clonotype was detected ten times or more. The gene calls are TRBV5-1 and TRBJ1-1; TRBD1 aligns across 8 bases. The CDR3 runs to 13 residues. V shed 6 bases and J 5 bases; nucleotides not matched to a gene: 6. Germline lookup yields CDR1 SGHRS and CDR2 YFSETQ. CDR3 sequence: CASTLQGETEAFF. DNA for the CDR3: TGCGCCAGCACACTACAGGGGGAAACTGAAGCTTTCTTT.

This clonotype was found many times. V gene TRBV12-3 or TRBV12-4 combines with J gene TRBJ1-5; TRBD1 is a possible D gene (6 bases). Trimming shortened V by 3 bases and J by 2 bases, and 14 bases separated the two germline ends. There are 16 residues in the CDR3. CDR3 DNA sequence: TGTGCCAGCAGTTTTCTACAGGGAATTGGCAATCAGCCCCAGCATTTT. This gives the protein CASSFLQGIGNQPQHF.

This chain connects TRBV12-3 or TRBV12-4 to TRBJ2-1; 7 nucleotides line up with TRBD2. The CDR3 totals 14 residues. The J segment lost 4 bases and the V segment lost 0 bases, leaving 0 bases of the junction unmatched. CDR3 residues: CASSLAGGYNEQFF. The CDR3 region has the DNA TGTGCCAGCAGTTTAGCGGGAGGGTACAATGAGCAGTTCTTC.

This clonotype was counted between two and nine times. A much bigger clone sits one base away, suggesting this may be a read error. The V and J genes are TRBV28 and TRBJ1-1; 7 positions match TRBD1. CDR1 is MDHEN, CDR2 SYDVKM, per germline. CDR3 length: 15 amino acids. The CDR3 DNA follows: TGTGCCAGCAAAAAAGGGGGCGCGGAAAACACTGAAGCTTCCTTT. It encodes CASKKGGAENTEASF.

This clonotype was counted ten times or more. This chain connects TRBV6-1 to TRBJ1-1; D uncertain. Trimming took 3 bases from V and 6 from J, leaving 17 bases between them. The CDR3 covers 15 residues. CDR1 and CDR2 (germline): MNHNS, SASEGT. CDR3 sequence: CASSDKPSGYAEAFF. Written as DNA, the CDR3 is TGTGCCAGCAGTGATAAGCCTAGTGGGTACGCTGAAGCTTTCTTT.

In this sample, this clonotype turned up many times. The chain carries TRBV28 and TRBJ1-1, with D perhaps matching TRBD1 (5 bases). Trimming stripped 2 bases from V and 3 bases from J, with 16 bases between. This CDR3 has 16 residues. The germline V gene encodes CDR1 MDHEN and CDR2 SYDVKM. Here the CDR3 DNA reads TGTGCCAGCAGTTTACAGATATTGGGGGGAGACACTGAAGCTTTCTTT. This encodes CASSLQILGGDTEAFF.

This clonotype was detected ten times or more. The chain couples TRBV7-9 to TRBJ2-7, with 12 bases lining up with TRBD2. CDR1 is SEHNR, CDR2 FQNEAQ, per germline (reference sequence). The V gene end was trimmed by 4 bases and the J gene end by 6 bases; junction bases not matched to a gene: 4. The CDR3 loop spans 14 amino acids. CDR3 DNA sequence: TGTGCCAGCAGCTCACTAGCGGGAGGTATCGAGCAGTACTTC. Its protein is CASSSLAGGIEQYF. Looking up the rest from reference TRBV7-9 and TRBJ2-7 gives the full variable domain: DTGVSQNPRHKITKRGQNVTFRCDPISEHNRLYWYRQTLGQGPEFLTYFQNEAQLEKSRLLSDRFSAERPKGSFSTLEIQRTEQGDSAMYLCASSSLAGGIEQYFGPGTRLTVT.

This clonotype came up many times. CDR3 loop: CASRSRGSGEETQYF. The CDR3, as DNA: TGCGCCAGCAGAAGTAGGGGTAGCGGGGAAGAGACCCAGTACTTC. This rearrangement joins TRBV5-1 to TRBJ2-5, with 8 nucleotides matching TRBD2. Trimming cost V 5 bases and J 3 bases; bases outside gene matches: 9. Germline V lookup: CDR1 SGHRS, CDR2 YFSETQ. The length of the CDR3 is 15 residues.

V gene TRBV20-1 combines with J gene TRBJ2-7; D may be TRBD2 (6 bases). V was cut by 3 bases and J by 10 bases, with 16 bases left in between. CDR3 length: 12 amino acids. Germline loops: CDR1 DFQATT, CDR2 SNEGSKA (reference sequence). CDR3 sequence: CSASIAGSDQYF. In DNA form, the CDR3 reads TGCAGTGCTAGTATCGCGGGGAGCGATCAGTACTTC.

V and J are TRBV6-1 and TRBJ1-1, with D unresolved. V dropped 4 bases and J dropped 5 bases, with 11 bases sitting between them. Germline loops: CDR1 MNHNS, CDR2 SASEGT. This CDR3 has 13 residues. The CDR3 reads CASSVDGRTEAFF. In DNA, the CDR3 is TGTGCCAGCAGTGTGGACGGGAGGACTGAAGCTTTCTTT.

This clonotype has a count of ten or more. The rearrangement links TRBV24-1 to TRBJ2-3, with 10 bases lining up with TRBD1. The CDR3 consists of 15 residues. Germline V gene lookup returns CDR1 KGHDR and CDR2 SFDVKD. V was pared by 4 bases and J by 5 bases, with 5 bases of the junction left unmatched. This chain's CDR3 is CATSEGTGVQDTQYF. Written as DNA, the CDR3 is TGTGCCACCAGTGAAGGGACAGGGGTCCAAGATACGCAGTATTTT.